This T cell receptor (beta chain) emerged from a study of T cell responses to AZD1222 COVID-19 vaccine. Findings of the study overall: Spike-specific TCR breadth and depth went up after people got two AZD1222 doses. Within unmutated variant regions lay the reported targets of nearly half of spike-specific TCRs. The sample set comprised mostly white British donors with more females, and clonal diversity was possibly underestimated. Only a handful of AZD1222 recipients were seropositive at baseline.

There are 13 residues in the CDR3. Germline lookup yields CDR1 SGHTA and CDR2 FQGTGA. Unmatched junction bases numbered 8, after V lost 5 bases and J lost 7 bases. Comment on this clone: Its matching antigen is unknown.

Profiled with immunoSEQ multiplex PCR; TCRdb holds only in-frame clones, not every one. In the table there are about 140,000 clones, around 92% of which are singletons. Specimen: peripheral blood, collected after recovery from COVID-19. The V call is TRBV7-3, the J call TRBJ2-7; 7 bases map to TRBD1. This clonotype was obtained from an adult who had recovered from COVID-19. The CDR3 DNA reads as TGTGCCAGCAGCCTCGACAGGGACCGGGAGCAGTACTTC. Translated: CASSLDRDREQYF.